This TCR beta chain was recovered during a study of T-cell reconstitution after alpha-beta-depleted transplantation in children. Germline V gene lookup returns CDR1 MDHEN and CDR2 SYDVKM. This CDR3 has 11 amino acids. Between the trimmed V and J ends, which lost 6 bases and 4 bases, there was a span of 4 bases. Overall study findings and caveats: One year post-transplant, T-cell counts and diversity were largely derived from T cells produced anew.

Preparation of the TCRbeta library used unique molecular identifiers. TCRdb ran MiXCR on the PCR reads and lists one entry per CDR3 protein. This repertoire shows 65,000 to 85,000 distinct CDR3 sequences, approximately 10% found once; its top ten account for roughly an eighth. This clonotype was picked up many times. Its target is unknown. The clonotype was recovered from a boy aged 10-17 years with acute myeloid leukemia, due to receive a stem cell transplant. The chain joins TRBV28 to TRBJ2-1, with no clear D. The specimen was PBMCs, collected before TCRalphabeta/CD19-depleted stem cell transplant. Here the CDR3 reads CASSTYNEQFF. The CDR3 region has the DNA TGTGCCAGCAGCACATACAATGAGCAGTTCTTC.